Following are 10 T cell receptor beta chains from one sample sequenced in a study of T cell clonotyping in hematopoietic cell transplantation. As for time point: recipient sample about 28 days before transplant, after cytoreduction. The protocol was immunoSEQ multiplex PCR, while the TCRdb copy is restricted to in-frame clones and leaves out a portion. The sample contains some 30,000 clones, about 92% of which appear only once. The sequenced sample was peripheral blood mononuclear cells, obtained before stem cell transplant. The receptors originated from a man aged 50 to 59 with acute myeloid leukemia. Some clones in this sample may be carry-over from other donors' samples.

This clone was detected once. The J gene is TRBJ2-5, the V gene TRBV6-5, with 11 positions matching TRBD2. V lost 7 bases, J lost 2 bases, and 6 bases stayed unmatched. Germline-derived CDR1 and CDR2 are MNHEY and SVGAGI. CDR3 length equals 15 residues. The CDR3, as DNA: TGTGCCAGCAATAAACTAGCGGGGGCTCAAGAGACCCAGTACTTC. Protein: CASNKLAGAQETQYF.

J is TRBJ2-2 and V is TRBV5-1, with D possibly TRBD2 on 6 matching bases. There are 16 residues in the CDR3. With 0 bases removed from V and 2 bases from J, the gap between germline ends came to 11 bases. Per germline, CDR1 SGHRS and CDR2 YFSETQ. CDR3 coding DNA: TGCGCCAGCAGCTTGGTTCCAGCGGGTAACACCGGGGAGCTGTTTTTT. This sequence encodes CASSLVPAGNTGELFF.

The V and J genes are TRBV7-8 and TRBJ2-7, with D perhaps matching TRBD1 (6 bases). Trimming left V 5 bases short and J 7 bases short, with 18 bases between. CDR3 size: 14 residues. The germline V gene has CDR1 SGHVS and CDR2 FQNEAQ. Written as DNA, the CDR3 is TGTGCCAGCAGCACGGCACAGGGTTCTAAGGAGCAGTACTTC. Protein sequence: CASSTAQGSKEQYF.

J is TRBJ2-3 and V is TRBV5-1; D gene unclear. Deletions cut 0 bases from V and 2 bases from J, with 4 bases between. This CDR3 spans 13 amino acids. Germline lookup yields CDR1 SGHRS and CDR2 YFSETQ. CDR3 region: CASSLGLTDTQYF. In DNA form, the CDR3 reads TGCGCCAGCAGCTTGGGCCTCACAGATACGCAGTATTTT.

The CDR3 bases are TGTGCCAGCAGCTTAGGAGGTCATGGACAGACGAATCAGCCCCAGCATTTT. Translating it yields CASSLGGHGQTNQPQHF. The chain links TRBV11-2 to TRBJ1-5; a possible D gene is TRBD1 (6 bases). Germline V gives CDR1 SGHAT, CDR2 FQNNGV. The CDR3 sequence is 17 residues long. The V end lost 1 base, the J end lost 4 bases, and 17 bases lay between the germline ends.

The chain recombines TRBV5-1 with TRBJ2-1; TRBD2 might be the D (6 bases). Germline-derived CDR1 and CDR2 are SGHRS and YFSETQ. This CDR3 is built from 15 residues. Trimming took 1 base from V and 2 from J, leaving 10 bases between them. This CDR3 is CASSLTGSAYNEQFF. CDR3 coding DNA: TGCGCCAGCAGCTTGACCGGGAGCGCCTACAATGAGCAGTTCTTC.

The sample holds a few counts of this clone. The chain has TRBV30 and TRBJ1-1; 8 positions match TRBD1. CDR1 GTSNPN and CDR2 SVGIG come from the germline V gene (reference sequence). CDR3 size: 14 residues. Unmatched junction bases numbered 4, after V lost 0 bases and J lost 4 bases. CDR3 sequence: CAWSVRTGSTEAFF. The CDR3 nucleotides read TGTGCCTGGAGTGTAAGGACAGGGTCCACTGAAGCTTTCTTT. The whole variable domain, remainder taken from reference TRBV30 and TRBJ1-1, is SQTIHQWPATLVQPVGSPLSLECTVEGTSNPNLYWYRQAAGRGLQLLFYSVGIGQISSEVPQNLSASRPQDRQFILSSKKLLLSDSGFYLCAWSVRTGSTEAFFGQGTRLTVV.

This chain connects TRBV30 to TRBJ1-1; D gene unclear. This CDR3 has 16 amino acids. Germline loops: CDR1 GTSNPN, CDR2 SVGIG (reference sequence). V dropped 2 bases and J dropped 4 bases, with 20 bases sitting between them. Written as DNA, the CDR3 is TGTGCCTGGAGTCCCGTGGGCACCTCCTGGTCCACTGAAGCTTTCTTT. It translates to CAWSPVGTSWSTEAFF.

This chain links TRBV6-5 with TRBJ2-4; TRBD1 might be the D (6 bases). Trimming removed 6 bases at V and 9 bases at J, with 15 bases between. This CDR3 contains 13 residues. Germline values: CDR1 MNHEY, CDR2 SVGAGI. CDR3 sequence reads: CASRSTGVGIQYF. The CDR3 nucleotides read TGTGCCAGCAGGTCGACAGGAGTCGGCATTCAGTACTTC.

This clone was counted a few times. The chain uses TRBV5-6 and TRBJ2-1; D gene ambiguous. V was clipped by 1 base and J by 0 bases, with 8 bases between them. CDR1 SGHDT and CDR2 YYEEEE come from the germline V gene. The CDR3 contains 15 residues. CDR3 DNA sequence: TGTGCCAGCAGCTTGCAGTTTCCCTCCTACAATGAGCAGTTCTTC. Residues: CASSLQFPSYNEQFF.